This note documents a single T cell receptor (beta chain) sequence. What it binds is unknown. The time point was: patch test 1, 2 weeks after DPC sensitization. The treatment denotes: therapeutic diphenylcyclopropenone sensitization with weekly scalp DPC. TCRdb processed the RACE reads anew with MiXCR; each CDR3 protein has one entry. The sample records roughly 380,000 distinct CDR3 sequences, more than 4.5% being singletons. The CDR3 sequence is 12 residues long. The V segment lost 6 bases and the J segment 14 bases; nucleotides outside the gene matches: 4. CDR1 SNHLY and CDR2 FYNNEI come from the germline V gene. This record belongs to a study of human T cells and chemical hapten exposure. Overall study context: Diphenylcyclopropenone was applied weekly to patients' scalps across the roughly 24-week study. Notes on the study in general: Expanded TCRs created a significantly greater count of big CDR3 similarity clusters than controls did. Alopecia was present in the donors, so their immune response may differ from healthy people's.

The chain uses TRBV2 and TRBJ2-1; 13 bases are shared with TRBD2. Sequencing used whole blood, obtained in connection with sensitization to the hapten diphenylcyclopropenone (DPC). The receptor was isolated from a woman in her 50s with alopecia areata. Some clones in this sample may be carry-over from other donors' samples. CDR3 nucleotide sequence: TGTGCCAGCAGAACTAGCGGGGGGGAGGAGTTCTTC. Translated: CASRTSGGEEFF.